The 26 T cell receptor beta chains presented below share a single source sample, sequenced in a study of beta chain features in type 1 diabetes. TCRB transcripts that were expressed got sequenced, as all of the isolated RNA had been reverse transcribed. Here immunoSEQ multiplex PCR was the method, and the copy in TCRdb shows in-frame clones only, minus some. The sample carries about 240,000 clones, 25% to 35% recorded once. Sequencing was done on a sample of central memory CD4+ T cells from blood. The receptor set was obtained from a man younger than 45 in good health.

A few counts support this clone. The CDR3 bases are TGTGCCAGCAGTTTACCGGGAACTGAAGCTTTCTTT. It yields the protein CASSLPGTEAFF. The V call is TRBV5-6, the J call TRBJ1-1, with D uncertain. Germline CDR1 is SGHDT and CDR2 is YYEEEE. The ends were cut back, 5 bases at V and 5 bases at J, with 10 bases in the middle. CDR3 length: 12 residues.

This clone was seen a handful of times. This sequence joins TRBV5-4 and TRBJ2-7, with 8 bases lining up with TRBD1. The V gene's germline CDR1 is SGHNT and CDR2 YYREEE (reference sequence). The CDR3 is made up of 14 amino acids. V lost 0 bases to trimming and J lost 6 bases; unmatched junction nucleotides: 5. Written as DNA, the CDR3 is TGTGCCAGCAGCTTGGATGTGACAGGGGCCGAGCAGTACTTC. It codes for CASSLDVTGAEQYF.

V gene TRBV9 combines with J gene TRBJ2-3, with 8 bases identical to TRBD1. The V and J ends lost 4 bases and 1 base, in that order; junction bases with no gene match: 8. The CDR3 length is 16 residues. Looked up from germline, CDR1 is SGDLS and CDR2 is YYNGEE. The CDR3 region has the DNA TGTGCCAGCAGCCTAGAGGCCAGGGGGCGCACAGATACGCAGTATTTT. This translates into CASSLEARGRTDTQYF.

A few counts support this clone. This chain joins TRBV5-1 and TRBJ1-6; 7 positions agree with TRBD1. Trimming took 6 bases from V and 12 from J; bases not matched to a gene: 15. Germline loops: CDR1 SGHRS, CDR2 YFSETQ. This CDR3 contains 15 residues. This CDR3 reads CASMERGRNNGPLHF. The CDR3 nucleotides are TGCGCCAGCATGGAGAGGGGGCGGAATAATGGACCCCTCCACTTT.

This rearrangement joins TRBV4-1 to TRBJ2-7, with D hard to call. V dropped 5 bases and J dropped 3 bases, with 11 bases sitting between them. The CDR3 length is 13 residues. CDR1 MGHRA and CDR2 YSYEKL come from the germline V gene. CDR3 in amino acids: CASSEGAGYEQYF. The DNA for the CDR3 is TGCGCCAGCAGCGAAGGAGCCGGCTACGAGCAGTACTTC.

A few counts support this clone. The rearrangement joins TRBV27 to TRBJ1-2; TRBD1 might be the D (5 bases). This CDR3 has 13 amino acids. Trimming left V 6 bases short and J 2 bases short, with 10 bases between. Germline V gene data show CDR1 as MNHEY and CDR2 as SMNVEV (reference sequence). The CDR3 sequence is CASRGTANYGYTF. DNA of the CDR3: TGTGCCAGCAGAGGGACTGCGAACTATGGCTACACCTTC.

The rearrangement links TRBV5-6 to TRBJ2-7; D may correspond to TRBD1 or TRBD2 (6 bases each). Trimming stripped 3 bases from V and 5 bases from J, with 15 bases between. The germline V gene encodes CDR1 SGHDT and CDR2 YYEEEE. The CDR3 length is 14 residues. The CDR3 nucleotides read TGTGCCAGCAGCTCTTTAGGGGGGTTCAACGAGCAGTACTTC. Encoded protein: CASSSLGGFNEQYF.

This clone was detected many times. The chain uses TRBV7-4 and TRBJ1-5; maybe TRBD1 (5 bases). Germline loops: CDR1 SGHVT, CDR2 SQSDAQ. The CDR3 has 15 residues. Trimming cost V 5 bases and J 1 base, with 12 bases left between them. The CDR3 DNA sequence: TGTGCCAGCAGCAGAGACAGCTTGAGCAATCAGCCCCAGCATTTT. Translated: CASSRDSLSNQPQHF.

The chain is built from TRBV6-5 and TRBJ2-2; D gene ambiguous. In germline, CDR1 is MNHEY, CDR2 SVGAGI. The CDR3 is made up of 14 amino acids. V lost 0 bases and J 6 bases, leaving 8 bases between the germline ends. The CDR3 nucleotides are TGTGCCAGCAGTTACTCGTCGGATTCCGGGGAGCTGTTTTTT. The encoded protein is CASSYSSDSGELFF.

The rearrangement joins TRBV10-1 to TRBJ1-1; a weak D match, TRBD1 (6 bases). The CDR3 runs to 15 residues. The ends were cut back, 8 bases at V and 0 bases at J, with 16 bases in the middle. Germline V gene lookup returns CDR1 WNHNN and CDR2 SYGVQD (reference sequence). CDR3 protein: CASQQGRNMNTEAFF. CDR3 sequence (DNA): TGCGCCAGCCAACAGGGACGCAACATGAACACTGAAGCTTTCTTT.

This chain uses TRBV18 with TRBJ1-1; 11 nucleotides line up with TRBD1. Germline V gene lookup returns CDR1 KGHSH and CDR2 LQKENI. J was trimmed by 1 base and V by 3 bases; bases with no gene match: 7. This CDR3 comprises 17 residues. The CDR3 sequence: CASSPSGTGGRNTEAFF. CDR3 coding DNA: TGTGCCAGCTCACCCTCCGGGACAGGGGGTAGGAACACTGAAGCTTTCTTT.

The CDR3 is CASSSQGGGGPLEQFF. The CDR3 coding sequence is TGTGCCAGCAGCTCCCAGGGGGGAGGGGGTCCCTTGGAGCAGTTCTTC. The chain uses TRBV5-4 and TRBJ2-1; tentatively, D is TRBD1 or TRBD2 (7 bases each). The V gene's germline CDR1 is SGHNT and CDR2 YYREEE (reference sequence). This CDR3 comprises 16 residues. V lost 3 bases and J lost 10, with 23 bases in between.

The CDR3 DNA is TGCAGCGTACTTTTGGGGCTTGTTTCCTACAATGAGCAGTTCTTC. It specifies CSVLLGLVSYNEQFF. The genes are TRBV29-1 and TRBJ2-1; weak D call: TRBD1 (5 bases). Trimming shortened V by 6 bases and J by 1 base, and 16 bases separated the two germline ends. Germline V gene sequence: CDR1 SQVTM, CDR2 ANQGSEA. The CDR3 is 15 residues long.

This chain joins TRBV7-2 and TRBJ2-7; 7 bases map to TRBD1. Looked up from germline, CDR1 is SGHTA and CDR2 is FQGNSA. The CDR3 spans 15 residues. The junction had 9 bases not matched to a gene; V was cut back by 5 bases and J by 2 bases. The CDR3 region is CASSPRQGVPYEQYF. CDR3 coding DNA: TGTGCCAGCAGCCCACGGCAGGGGGTACCCTACGAGCAGTACTTC.

This CDR3 reads CAISGTGNGANVLTF. The CDR3 DNA is TGTGCCATCAGTGGTACAGGGAATGGGGCCAACGTCCTGACTTTC. The chain has TRBV10-3 and TRBJ2-6, with D perhaps matching TRBD1 (6 bases). V lost 4 bases and J lost 3, with 10 bases in between. Per germline, CDR1 ENHRY and CDR2 SYGVKD. There are 15 residues in the CDR3.

Note on this clone: A much larger clone lies a single base off, so this may be a read error. The chain recombines TRBV2 with TRBJ2-7, with no clear D. The CDR3 extends over 10 amino acids. V was trimmed by 5 bases and J by 4 bases, leaving 3 bases between them. Looked up from germline, CDR1 is SNHLY and CDR2 is FYNNEI. The chain's CDR3 is CASSQYEQYF. For the CDR3, the DNA is TGTGCCAGCAGTCAATACGAGCAGTACTTC. Full variable domain (remainder filled in from reference TRBV2 and TRBJ2-7): EPEVTQTPSHQVTQMGQEVILRCVPISNHLYFYWYRQILGQKVEFLVSFYNNEISEKSEIFDDQFSVERPDGSNFTLKIRSTKLEDSAMYFCASSQYEQYFGPGTRLTVT.

The rearrangement links TRBV29-1 to TRBJ2-6; 10 nucleotides agree with TRBD1. V shed 6 bases, J shed 0 bases, and the junction held 8 bases outside the gene matches. CDR1 is SQVTM and CDR2 is ANQGSEA in the germline V gene. The CDR3 extends over 17 amino acids. For the CDR3, the DNA is TGCAGCGTCGCTTTCGGGACAGGGGCCTCTGGGGCCAACGTCCTGACTTTC. Translated: CSVAFGTGASGANVLTF.

This clone was seen a handful of times. The chain employs TRBV14 and TRBJ1-1, with D uncertain. This CDR3 region has 13 residues. Germline CDR1 and CDR2: SGHDN and FVKESK. Trimming took 4 bases from V and 2 from J, leaving 8 bases between them. DNA of the CDR3: TGTGCCAGCAGCCCCTCCTTAAACACTGAAGCTTTCTTT. Protein sequence: CASSPSLNTEAFF.

This clone appeared a few times. CDR3 in amino acids: CASSTRTGDNSPLHF. CDR3 coding DNA: TGTGCCAGCAGCACTCGGACAGGGGACAATTCACCCCTCCACTTT. The chain combines TRBV13 with TRBJ1-6; 9 positions agree with TRBD1. The germline V gene encodes CDR1 PRHDT and CDR2 FYEKMQ (reference sequence). The CDR3 has 15 residues. The junction had 6 bases not matched to a gene; V was cut back by 5 bases and J by 7 bases.

The sample holds a few counts of this clone. The gene calls are TRBV7-9 and TRBJ1-1; D remains unclear. Deletions cut 0 bases from V and 1 base from J, with 9 bases between. This CDR3 region has 15 residues. Germline loops: CDR1 SEHNR, CDR2 FQNEAQ (reference sequence). The CDR3 is CASSLAGRENTEAFF. The DNA of the CDR3 is TGTGCCAGCAGCTTAGCTGGAAGGGAGAACACTGAAGCTTTCTTT.

This clone was picked up a small number of times. This sequence joins TRBV27 and TRBJ2-2, with TRBD1 matching 7 bases. V lost 10 bases and J lost 5; bases outside the gene matches: 10. CDR1 and CDR2 (germline): MNHEY, SMNVEV (reference sequence). The CDR3 loop spans 14 amino acids. CDR3 sequence: CATQDRAATGELFF. CDR3 DNA sequence: TGTGCCACCCAAGACAGGGCAGCTACCGGGGAGCTGTTTTTT.

The V call is TRBV4-3, the J call TRBJ2-7; no clear D. V was pared by 0 bases and J by 6 bases, with 9 bases between. This CDR3 contains 13 residues. Looked up from germline, CDR1 is LGHNA and CDR2 is YSLEER. CDR3 bases: TGCGCCAGCAGCCAAGATCTCTATCTCGAGCAGTACTTC. Residues: CASSQDLYLEQYF.

The J gene is TRBJ2-3, the V gene TRBV5-1; no clear D gene. This CDR3 has 12 residues. CDR1 SGHRS and CDR2 YFSETQ come from the germline V gene. V lost 7 bases and J lost 4, with 10 bases in between. For the CDR3, the DNA is TGCGCCAGCGGGTCGAGGTCAGATACGCAGTATTTT. This translates into CASGSRSDTQYF.

The rearrangement links TRBV19 to TRBJ2-2; 9 bases fit TRBD2. The CDR3 is 15 residues long. CDR1 and CDR2 (germline): LNHDA, SQIVND (reference sequence). The ends lost 2 bases at V and 6 bases at J; junction bases unmatched: 4. The CDR3 DNA sequence: TGTGCCAGTAGTATACTAGCGGGATTCGCCGGGGAGCTGTTTTTT. Translation: CASSILAGFAGELFF.

The chain carries TRBV5-6 and TRBJ2-7, with a possible D match to TRBD2 (7 bases). CDR1 SGHDT and CDR2 YYEEEE come from the germline V gene. The V and J ends lost 3 bases and 6 bases respectively, with 19 bases between them. The CDR3 spans 15 residues. The CDR3 reads CASSSRGAGVAEQYF. The CDR3 nucleotides are TGTGCCAGCAGCTCCCGGGGGGCGGGAGTAGCCGAGCAGTACTTC.

The chain employs TRBV30 and TRBJ1-3; D might be TRBD1 (6 bases). The CDR3 covers 16 residues. The ends were cut back, 2 bases at V and 2 bases at J, with 16 bases in the middle. Germline V gene data show CDR1 as GTSNPN and CDR2 as SVGIG (reference sequence). CDR3 protein: CAWSPSTGYAGNTIYF. In DNA, the CDR3 is TGTGCCTGGAGTCCCTCGACAGGATATGCTGGAAACACCATATATTTT.